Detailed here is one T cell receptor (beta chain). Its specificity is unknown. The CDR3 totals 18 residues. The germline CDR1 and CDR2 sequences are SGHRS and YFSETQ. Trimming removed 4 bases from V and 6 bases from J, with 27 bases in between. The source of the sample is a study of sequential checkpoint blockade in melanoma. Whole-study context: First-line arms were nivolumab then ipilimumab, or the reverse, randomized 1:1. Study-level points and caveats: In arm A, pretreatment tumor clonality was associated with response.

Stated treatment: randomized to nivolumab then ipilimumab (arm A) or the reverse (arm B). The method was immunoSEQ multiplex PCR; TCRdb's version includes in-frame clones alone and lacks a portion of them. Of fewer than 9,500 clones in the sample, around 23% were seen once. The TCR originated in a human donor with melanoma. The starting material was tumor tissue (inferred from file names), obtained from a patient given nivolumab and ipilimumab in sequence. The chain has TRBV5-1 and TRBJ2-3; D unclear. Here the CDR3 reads CASSQDRGYPLLGDTQYF. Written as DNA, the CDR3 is TGCGCCAGCAGCCAAGATCGTGGATACCCCTTGTTGGGGGATACGCAGTATTTT.